This T cell receptor beta chain is drawn from a study of T-cell reconstitution after alpha-beta-depleted transplantation in children. Deletions cut 7 bases from V and 8 bases from J, with 12 bases between. CDR1 and CDR2 from the germline V gene are MNHEY and SMNVEV (reference sequence). This CDR3 has 12 amino acids. This clonotype was picked up many times. Unique molecular identifiers were built into the TCRbeta library. MiXCR, run by TCRdb on the PCR reads, gives a single entry per CDR3 protein. This table holds about 160,000 distinct CDR3 sequences, roughly 10% found once. The clonotype was recovered from a boy between 2 and 10 years old with acute myeloid leukemia, due to receive a stem cell transplant. The chain combines TRBV27 with TRBJ2-1; D not certain. Sequenced material: PBMCs, taken before TCRalphabeta/CD19-depleted stem cell transplant. The CDR3 sequence: CASTSGVHEQFF. The CDR3 coding sequence is TGTGCCAGCACGTCTGGGGTCCATGAGCAGTTCTTC.